The next 16 T cell receptor beta chains were all read from a single sample in a study of T cells after yellow fever vaccination. TCRdb processed the 5' RACE reads anew with MiXCR; each CDR3 protein has one entry. Of about 13,000 distinct CDR3 sequences in the sample, about 5.3% were seen once. This specimen consisted of PBMCs, either bulk or a sorted T-cell subset (CD4+, CD8+, memory, or dextramer-sorted; not recorded which), obtained 45 days after the yellow fever booster vaccination. Receptors originate from a man aged 25-45 years who received the YFV17D yellow fever vaccine.

At least ten counts were recorded for this clonotype. The genes are TRBV3-1 and TRBJ2-4, with D maybe TRBD2 (6 bases). The CDR3 is 15 residues long. Trimming shortened V by 5 bases and J by 6 bases, and 17 bases separated the two germline ends. Germline lookup yields CDR1 LGHDT and CDR2 YNNKEL (reference sequence). CDR3: CASSWAGRSGNIQYF. The DNA for the CDR3 is TGTGCCAGCAGCTGGGCGGGACGGAGCGGAAACATTCAGTACTTC.

This clonotype was detected many times. The chain has TRBV4-2 and TRBJ2-7; no firm D call. With 0 bases removed from V and 3 bases from J, the gap between germline ends came to 12 bases. Germline V CDR1 and CDR2: LGHNA, YNFKEQ. CDR3 length: 15 residues. The CDR3 region has the DNA TGTGCCAGCAGCCAAGAGCGAGGCCAGTTCTACGAGCAGTACTTC. It translates to CASSQERGQFYEQYF.

This clonotype was counted ten times or more. This chain connects TRBV29-1 to TRBJ2-7, with D maybe TRBD2 (6 bases). CDR3 length: 12 residues. CDR1 and CDR2 (germline): SQVTM, ANQGSEA. V was shortened by 0 bases and J by 10 bases, with 13 bases between the two germline ends. The CDR3 reads CSVEDSRDSQYF. The CDR3 DNA reads TGCAGCGTTGAAGACTCCCGGGACTCCCAGTACTTC.

This clonotype was detected ten times or more. The chain joins TRBV6-5 to TRBJ2-7; 12 bases are shared with TRBD1. Trimming removed 6 bases from V and 3 bases from J; junction bases left unmatched: 9. The germline CDR1 and CDR2 sequences are MNHEY and SVGAGI. The length of the CDR3 is 16 residues. DNA of the CDR3: TGTGCCAGCAGCCGGGGACAGGGGGCGATGGGCTACGAGCAGTACTTC. Protein sequence: CASSRGQGAMGYEQYF.

The sample holds many counts of this clonotype. This chain links TRBV5-1 with TRBJ2-3; 9 bases line up with TRBD1. J lost 0 bases, V lost 4 bases, and 3 bases had no gene match. CDR3 length equals 15 residues. Germline CDR1 and CDR2: SGHRS and YFSETQ. Here the CDR3 reads CASSPQGASTDTQYF. The DNA for the CDR3 is TGCGCCAGCAGCCCACAGGGGGCCAGCACAGATACGCAGTATTTT.

This clonotype was counted at least ten times. The chain couples TRBV6-5 to TRBJ2-1, with D perhaps TRBD1 (6 bases). Looked up from germline, CDR1 is MNHEY and CDR2 is SVGAGI. V gave up 0 bases and J gave up 2 bases, with 8 bases separating them. The CDR3 extends over 15 amino acids. The chain's CDR3 is CASSYSQGPYNEQFF. The CDR3 region has the DNA TGTGCCAGCAGTTACTCACAGGGCCCCTACAATGAGCAGTTCTTC.

Ten or more counts support this clonotype. This sequence joins TRBV9 and TRBJ2-3, with D possibly TRBD2 on 6 matching bases. This CDR3 region has 15 residues. Deletions cut 3 bases from V and 4 bases from J, with 15 bases between. Germline V gene lookup returns CDR1 SGDLS and CDR2 YYNGEE. The DNA of the CDR3 is TGTGCCAGCAGCGCCCGACTAGTGGAGGCAGATACGCAGTATTTT. Residues: CASSARLVEADTQYF.

This clonotype was seen ten or more times. Relative to the germline gene, one junction end is altered; a read error may explain this. The chain carries TRBV7-6 and TRBJ2-7; TRBD1 agrees at 9 bases. CDR3 length: 18 residues. The germline CDR1 and CDR2 sequences are SGHVS and FNYEAQ. The CDR3 loop is CASSSGTGPLLISNEQYF. The CDR3 bases are TGTGCCAGCAGTTCCGGGACAGGGCCGCTATTAATCTCCAACGAGCAGTACTTC.

This clonotype was recorded at least ten times. The chain employs TRBV11-2 and TRBJ2-3; 9 bases match TRBD2. The CDR3 consists of 16 residues. Germline CDR1 reads SGHAT; CDR2 reads FQNNGV. V lost 1 base to trimming and J lost 4 bases; unmatched junction nucleotides: 6. Here the CDR3 reads CASSLVLSSGADTQYF. For the CDR3, the DNA is TGTGCCAGCAGCTTAGTCTTGTCTAGCGGGGCAGATACGCAGTATTTT. Drawing the rest from reference TRBV11-2 and TRBJ2-3, the complete variable domain is EAGVAQSPRYKIIEKRQSVAFWCNPISGHATLYWYQQILGQGPKLLIQFQNNGVVDDSQLPKDRFSAERLKGVDSTLKIQPAKLEDSAVYLCASSLVLSSGADTQYFGPGTRLTVL.

This clonotype was counted many times. The chain is built from TRBV10-3 and TRBJ2-1; TRBD2 matches 12 bases. Trimming cost V 4 bases and J 5 bases; bases outside gene matches: 6. CDR1 is ENHRY and CDR2 is SYGVKD in the germline V gene. This CDR3 is built from 16 residues. Written as DNA, the CDR3 is TGTGCCATCAGTGCGCTAGCGGGAGGGCCTAACAATGAGCAGTTCTTC. It encodes CAISALAGGPNNEQFF.

The chain carries TRBV5-6 and TRBJ2-7; maybe TRBD1 (6 bases). Per germline, CDR1 SGHDT and CDR2 YYEEEE. CDR3 length equals 13 residues. Between the trimmed V and J ends, which lost 4 bases and 9 bases, there was a span of 17 bases. CDR3 sequence: CASSPGTPGWQYF. In DNA, the CDR3 is TGTGCCAGCAGCCCTGGGACACCCGGCTGGCAGTACTTC.

This clonotype was recorded at least ten times. The chain carries TRBV9 and TRBJ2-6; D not certain. The germline V gene has CDR1 SGDLS and CDR2 YYNGEE. With 5 bases removed from V and 4 bases from J, the gap between germline ends came to 7 bases. The CDR3 runs to 13 residues. CDR3 nucleotide sequence: TGTGCCAGCAGGAGTACGGGGGCCAACGTCCTGACTTTC. This sequence encodes CASRSTGANVLTF. The variable domain in full, completed from reference TRBV9 and TRBJ2-6, reads DSGVTQTPKHLITATGQRVTLRCSPRSGDLSVYWYQQSLDQGLQFLIQYYNGEERAKGNILERFSAQQFPDLHSELNLSSLELGDSALYFCASRSTGANVLTFGAGSRLTVL.

In this sample, this clonotype turned up many times. J is TRBJ1-5 and V is TRBV20-1; maybe TRBD1 (5 bases). The CDR3 is 15 residues long. Germline CDR1 DFQATT, CDR2 SNEGSKA (reference sequence). The V gene lost 1 base and the J gene lost 1 base, with 11 bases spanning the gap. This CDR3 reads CSARVPRDSNQPQHF. Written as DNA, the CDR3 is TGCAGTGCTAGAGTTCCAAGGGACAGCAATCAGCCCCAGCATTTT.

In its sample, this clonotype was seen many times. The V and J genes are TRBV27 and TRBJ1-5; possibly TRBD1 for D (6 bases). Trimming cost V 3 bases and J 6 bases, with 12 bases left between them. The CDR3 loop spans 14 amino acids. Germline V gene data show CDR1 as MNHEY and CDR2 as SMNVEV (reference sequence). CDR3 protein: CASSFYREAQPQHF. CDR3 bases: TGTGCCAGCAGTTTTTACAGGGAGGCTCAGCCCCAGCATTTT.

This clonotype showed up many times. V and J are TRBV12-3 or TRBV12-4 and TRBJ2-5; a weak D match, TRBD2 (5 bases). The ends were cut back, 5 bases at V and 5 bases at J, with 12 bases in the middle. CDR3 size: 13 residues. The DNA of the CDR3 is TGTGCCAGCAGTCCTACGAGGGTGGAGACCCAGTACTTC. It yields the protein CASSPTRVETQYF.

This clonotype has at least ten counts. This chain joins TRBV30 and TRBJ2-7; D gene uncertain. The CDR3 is 13 residues long. Per germline, CDR1 GTSNPN and CDR2 SVGIG (reference sequence). Trimming took off 0 bases at V and 6 bases at J, with 12 bases between the two ends. The CDR3 is CAWSVLIGSEQYF. The CDR3 DNA reads as TGTGCCTGGAGTGTACTTATTGGCTCCGAGCAGTACTTC.